Listed below are T cell receptor beta chains from one sample, sequenced in a study of monozygotic twins with inflammatory bowel disease. TCRdb processed the 5' RACE reads again and assigns one entry to each CDR3 protein, with no DNA. The clone table shows about 330,000 distinct CDR3 sequences, with the ten largest holding around 2%. Sequenced sample: blood. These receptors were collected from a human donor with ulcerative colitis or Crohn's disease, or a healthy co-twin of an affected twin (not recorded which). The CDR3 runs from the conserved cysteine through the conserved F or W. Fields, in order: J gene, V gene, CDR3 protein.

J: TRBJ2-7
V: TRBV10-3
CDR3: CASLGGVNEQYF

J: TRBJ2-1
V: TRBV3-1
CDR3: CASSQDGGGLEQFF

J: TRBJ1-1
V: TRBV18
CDR3: CASSPREGPSNTEAFF

J: TRBJ2-7
V: TRBV27
CDR3: CASSNGGATYEQYF

J: TRBJ2-1
V: TRBV27
CDR3: CASSKTGTPLYNEQFF

J: TRBJ2-1
V: TRBV4-1
CDR3: CASRPGTSGINNEQFF

J: TRBJ2-7
V: TRBV5-1
CDR3: CASSLATSGKYEQYF

J: TRBJ2-1
V: TRBV7-8
CDR3: CASNPTDRRTNEQFF

J: TRBJ1-1
V: TRBV20-1
CDR3: CSASWVVTMNTEAFF

J: TRBJ1-6
V: TRBV20-1
CDR3: CSANPDRNNSPLHF

J: TRBJ1-5
V: TRBV20-1
CDR3: CSALSGDQPQHF

J: TRBJ1-1
V: TRBV18
CDR3: CASSQYGTVNTEAFF

J: TRBJ2-6
V: TRBV5-1
CDR3: CASSDHRGIFLTGANVLTF

J: TRBJ1-2
V: TRBV12-3/TRBV12-4
CDR3: CASSYLRGAGGYTF

J: TRBJ2-7
V: TRBV11-2
CDR3: CASSLDLPDYYEQYF

J: TRBJ2-3
V: TRBV10-3
CDR3: CAIRPPEITDTQYF

J: TRBJ2-5
V: TRBV6-1
CDR3: CASSTLGGGGQETQYF